This T cell receptor beta chain was found in a study of T cell changes during pregnancy in multiple sclerosis (dated by TCRdb to between 2019 and 2020). For the study in its entirety: Changes in the T cell repertoire over the course of pregnancy were examined in this study in women with multiple sclerosis.

Receptor amplification or capture employed the immunoSEQ multiplex PCR assay. The table comes from immuneACCESS by way of TCRdb, which keeps in-frame sequences with V and J called. Part of the clones is missing from these tables; in studies checked, under half for an unresolved V gene and the rest for unknown reasons. The sample data list more than 55,000 clones, and about 93% of these were observed just once. The ten largest clones represent about 1.5% of the sample. Of note for this clone: No antigen is known for it. Nothing much larger sits one base from this clone, and base qualities are not available.

The CDR3 runs 17 residues from the cysteine to the phenylalanine. Just the 51-base CDR3 DNA is kept, in frame starting at base 1. Reading the germline V gene (reference sequence) gives CDR1 SEHNR and CDR2 FQNEAQ. After removal of 5 bases from V and 4 bases from J, the junction retains 10 bases not matched to a gene. The source was peripheral blood, collected in the first trimester of pregnancy. This TCR came from a female donor in good health, enrolled as a control in a pregnancy study. The rearranged chain carries TRBV7-9 and TRBJ2-7; TRBD2 aligns with 14 central bases. The CDR3 has the sequence CASSPGTSGSPPYEQYF. The sequence in DNA is TGTGCCAGCAGCCCCGGGACTAGCGGGAGTCCGCCATACGAGCAGTACTTC. The full variable domain, completed from the reference TRBV7-9 and TRBJ2-7 proteins outside the CDR3, reads DTGVSQNPRHKITKRGQNVTFRCDPISEHNRLYWYRQTLGQGPEFLTYFQNEAQLEKSRLLSDRFSAERPKGSFSTLEIQRTEQGDSAMYLCASSPGTSGSPPYEQYFGPGTRLTVT.